The clone carrying this T cell receptor beta chain was picked up many times. Its antigen remains unidentified. These patients, aged 18 to 65, had recently diagnosed hyperthyroidism lasting under 2 months. There are 14 residues in the CDR3. CDR1 and CDR2 (germline): SGHRS, YFSETQ. V was clipped by 2 bases and J by 2 bases; unmatched bases: 1. The data are from a study of T cells in Graves' hyperthyroidism and ophthalmopathy. General study results and limits: Blood also carried most thyroid clonotypes expanded above 0.001. The model identified upcoming ophthalmopathy a median roughly 6 months ahead of onset.

Amplified TCR beta CDR3 regions derived from RNA transcripts. A first-round RT-PCR of the TCR CDR3 used the HTBI primer set. One entry per CDR3 protein, called by TCRdb with MiXCR from the multiplex PCR reads. The sample lists fewer than 110,000 distinct CDR3 sequences, roughly 15% seen once, with less than 50% in the top ten. The receptor comes from a woman aged 50 to 65 with Graves' hyperthyroidism. The specimen was blood. The chain is built from TRBV5-1 and TRBJ2-7; TRBD1 aligns across 10 bases. CDR3 loop: CASSFGTGAYEQYV. The CDR3 DNA reads as TGCGCCAGCAGCTTCGGGACAGGGGCCTACGAGCAGTACGTC.